The rows below give T cell receptor beta chains drawn from one sample of a study of CD8+ T cells in alopecia areata. Profiling relied on immunoSEQ multiplex PCR, and the TCRdb table lists in-frame clones only, not all of them. The sample carries more than 200,000 clones, more than 55% recorded once. The specimen was CD4+ T cells sorted from blood, collected at approximately week 42, from a patient treated with tofacitinib. Receptors originate from a human donor with alopecia areata. Each CDR3 is given with its conserved first and last residue. The order of the fields is J gene, clone size, D gene, V gene, CDR3 DNA, CDR3 protein. A D gene is named only where the DNA matches it firmly. Expanded clones get a size class; other rows say once, few or many, or leave the size out.

TRBJ1-6 | NA | NA | TRBV9 | TGTGCCAGCAGCGTAGGGGCAGGGGAAGGGTCACCCCTCCACTTT | CASSVGAGEGSPLHF
TRBJ2-3 | few | NA | TRBV7-2 | TGTGCCAGCAGCTGGGACACTTCGCGCACGCAGTATTTT | CASSWDTSRTQYF
TRBJ1-1 | few | NA | TRBV6-5 | TGTGCCAGCACCCGGATGGACCTGAACACTGAAGCTTTCTTT | CASTRMDLNTEAFF
TRBJ1-6 | NA | NA | TRBV7-2 | TGTGCCAGCAGCCAAAGGACGAGCTCCTATAATTCACCCCTCCACTTT | CASSQRTSSYNSPLHF
TRBJ2-1 | NA | TRBD1 | TRBV6-6 | TGTGCCAGCAGGGGCGTCGGGACAGGGGTCTACAATGAGCAGTTCTTC | CASRGVGTGVYNEQFF
TRBJ1-4 | NA | NA | TRBV5-7 | TGTGCCAGCAGTACCCGGGGAGGGAGTGAAAAACTGTTTTTT | CASSTRGGSEKLFF
TRBJ2-7 | NA | NA | TRBV29-1 | TGCAGCGTTGTTGGTCAGCCGCGGGAGCAGTACTTC | CSVVGQPREQYF
TRBJ2-1 | few | TRBD1 | TRBV6-5 | TGTGCCAGCAAACGACAGGGGACCGATGAGCAGTTCTTC | CASKRQGTDEQFF
TRBJ1-2 | NA | TRBD1 | TRBV27 | TGTGCCAGCAGTACAAGACAGGGGGTGGGCTACACCTTC | CASSTRQGVGYTF
TRBJ1-5 | once | NA | TRBV7-2 | TGTGCCAGCAGCTTAGGGCACCTTAGCAATCAGCCCCAGCATTTT | CASSLGHLSNQPQHF
TRBJ2-5 | few | NA | TRBV5-1 | TGCGCCAGCAGCTTGGGACAGTTGGAAGAGACCCAGTACTTC | CASSLGQLEETQYF
TRBJ1-3 | NA | NA | TRBV5-3 | TGTGCCAGAAGAACTGGAAACACCATATATTTT | CARRTGNTIYF
TRBJ1-1 | few | TRBD1 | TRBV30 | TGTGCCTGGAATGGGGGGACAGTCACTGAAGCTTTCTTT | CAWNGGTVTEAFF
TRBJ2-5 | NA | NA | TRBV15 | TGTGCCACCAGCAAAAGGGGCGAGACCCAGTACTTC | CATSKRGETQYF
TRBJ1-2 | NA | TRBD1 | TRBV29-1 | TGCAGCGTTGGGGACAGGGGACGTCCCTTTAACTATGGCTACACCTTC | CSVGDRGRPFNYGYTF
TRBJ2-1 | NA | NA | TRBV5-1 | TGCGCCAGCAGCGGGGGTCCGTCTCAGGAGCAGTTCTTC | CASSGGPSQEQFF
TRBJ2-5 | NA | TRBD2 | TRBV15 | TGTGCCACCAGCAGATTATATAGCGGGGGGACAAAAGAGACCCAGTACTTC | CATSRLYSGGTKETQYF